Following are 27 T cell receptor beta chains from one sample sequenced in a study of shared clonotypes between healthy human individuals. Using immunoSEQ multiplex PCR, the repertoire was profiled, and TCRdb retains in-frame clones only, with some absent. The data contain about 2.4 million clones, roughly 93% of them seen just once; the ten biggest clones take up 0.35% to 0.45%. Sequenced sample: naive CD4+ T cells from PBMCs. Subset in this sample: CD45RA+ positively selected. All receptors derive from a man aged 18-30 years in good health. Some clones in this sample may be carry-over from other donors' samples.

Only a few counts were recorded for this clone. The chain employs TRBV6-1 and TRBJ1-5; D uncertain. CDR1 is MNHNS, CDR2 SASEGT, per germline. V lost 1 base and J 9 bases, leaving 7 bases between the germline ends. The length of the CDR3 is 12 residues. The DNA for the CDR3 is TGTGCCAGCAGTGAAGAGGACGGGCCCCAGCATTTT. Its protein product is CASSEEDGPQHF.

The chain uses TRBV5-1 and TRBJ1-2; D is undetermined. CDR3 size: 15 residues. V gave up 0 bases and J gave up 2 bases, with 11 bases separating them. Germline values: CDR1 SGHRS, CDR2 YFSETQ. CDR3 in amino acids: CASSLGLAGNYGYTF. CDR3 sequence (DNA): TGCGCCAGCAGCTTGGGACTAGCCGGGAACTATGGCTACACCTTC. Filled out from reference TRBV5-1 and TRBJ1-2, the complete variable domain reads KAGVTQTPRYLIKTRGQQVTLSCSPISGHRSVSWYQQTPGQGLQFLFEYFSETQRNKGNFPGRFSGRQFSNSRSEMNVSTLELGDSALYLCASSLGLAGNYGYTFGSGTRLTVV.

The chain uses TRBV6-5 and TRBJ1-3; TRBD1 matches 7 bases. Trimming at V came to 5 bases and at J to 7 bases, leaving 8 bases not matched to a gene. Per the germline V gene, CDR1 is MNHEY and CDR2 is SVGAGI. This CDR3 region has 14 residues. The CDR3 DNA reads as TGTGCCAGCAGTGCTGACAGGGTGAGGAACACCATATATTTT. Residues: CASSADRVRNTIYF.

The chain is built from TRBV15 and TRBJ1-1; D is perhaps TRBD1 (5 bases). This CDR3 is 15 amino acids long. CDR1 is LNHNV and CDR2 is YYDKDF in the germline V gene (reference sequence). The ends were cut back, 1 base at V and 1 base at J, with 10 bases in the middle. DNA for the CDR3: TGTGCCACCAGCAGAGCGACAGCGACGAACACTGAAGCTTTCTTT. It is translated as CATSRATATNTEAFF.

The rearrangement links TRBV19 to TRBJ2-5; 7 positions match TRBD1. V gave up 6 bases and J gave up 5 bases; unmatched junction bases: 9. There are 14 residues in the CDR3. The V gene's germline CDR1 is LNHDA and CDR2 SQIVND (reference sequence). CDR3 DNA sequence: TGTGCCAGTAGGGTGGCAGGGGGAATGGAGACCCAGTACTTC. Translation: CASRVAGGMETQYF.

In DNA form, the CDR3 reads TGTGCCAGCAGTGAATCGGGACAGGGGGCGATCGGGGAGCTGTTTTTT. This encodes CASSESGQGAIGELFF. The chain recombines TRBV25-1 with TRBJ2-2; 12 bases fit TRBD1. V gave up 1 base and J gave up 7 bases; unmatched junction bases: 4. Germline loops: CDR1 MGHDK, CDR2 SYGVNS. The CDR3 has 16 amino acids.

This clone came up once. This chain links TRBV5-5 with TRBJ1-5, with D unresolved. CDR1 and CDR2 from the germline V gene are SGHKS and YYEKEE (reference sequence). V lost 0 bases to trimming and J lost 11 bases, with 12 bases between them. This CDR3 contains 13 residues. CDR3 DNA sequence: TGTGCCAGCAGCTTGGTGGGCCCTGGGGCCCAGCATTTT. Translated: CASSLVGPGAQHF.

This sequence joins TRBV28 and TRBJ1-1; D is ambiguous. V was trimmed by 2 bases and J by 11 bases, leaving 15 bases between them. This CDR3 has 13 amino acids. CDR1 MDHEN and CDR2 SYDVKM come from the germline V gene. CDR3 sequence reads: CASSLLGSRLAFF. DNA of the CDR3: TGTGCCAGCAGTTTACTGGGCAGTCGGTTGGCTTTCTTT.

The V gene is TRBV29-1, the J gene TRBJ2-1, with 7 positions matching TRBD2. There are 16 residues in the CDR3. Germline CDR1 reads SQVTM; CDR2 reads ANQGSEA. Germline trimming cut 8 bases from V and 2 bases from J; bases unmatched to any gene: 15. The CDR3 DNA reads as TGCAGCTCCCTGTATGGCGGGAGTGTTGCCTACAATGAGCAGTTCTTC. Amino acid sequence: CSSLYGGSVAYNEQFF.

Regarding this clone: Other DNA sequences in this specimen translate into the identical CDR3. The J gene is TRBJ1-4, the V gene TRBV9; 7 bases line up with TRBD1. Unmatched junction bases numbered 9, after V lost 2 bases and J lost 8 bases. The CDR3 has 15 amino acids. CDR1 and CDR2 from the germline V gene are SGDLS and YYNGEE. CDR3 bases: TGTGCCAGCAGCGTGACAGGGCGCTTTGAGGAAAAACTGTTTTTT. Encoded protein: CASSVTGRFEEKLFF.

This rearrangement joins TRBV2 to TRBJ1-5; no definite D call. V was clipped by 6 bases and J by 0 bases, with 12 bases between them. This CDR3 comprises 15 residues. Per the germline V gene, CDR1 is SNHLY and CDR2 is FYNNEI. CDR3 nucleotide sequence: TGTGCCAGCAGACAAGACACCTATAGCAATCAGCCCCAGCATTTT. Its translation is CASRQDTYSNQPQHF.

This clone appeared a single time. V and J are TRBV5-1 and TRBJ2-1; the match to TRBD2 covers 11 bases. The ends lost 0 bases at V and 9 bases at J; junction bases unmatched: 5. The CDR3 covers 15 residues. Germline assignment: CDR1 SGHRS and CDR2 YFSETQ. The CDR3 loop is CASSLATSGSREQFF. The DNA for the CDR3 is TGCGCCAGCAGCTTGGCCACTAGCGGGAGTCGTGAGCAGTTCTTC. Complete variable domain (other parts from reference TRBV5-1 and TRBJ2-1): KAGVTQTPRYLIKTRGQQVTLSCSPISGHRSVSWYQQTPGQGLQFLFEYFSETQRNKGNFPGRFSGRQFSNSRSEMNVSTLELGDSALYLCASSLATSGSREQFFGPGTRLTVL.

This CDR3 reads CATSRAPAGTTDTQYF. In DNA form, the CDR3 reads TGTGCCACCAGCAGAGCCCCAGCGGGAACCACAGATACGCAGTATTTT. V is TRBV15 and J is TRBJ2-3; 7 nucleotides agree with TRBD2. The ends lost 1 base at V and 2 bases at J; junction bases unmatched: 6. Germline-derived CDR1 and CDR2 are LNHNV and YYDKDF (reference sequence). This CDR3 region has 16 residues.

V usage is TRBV5-4 and J usage is TRBJ1-5; D is ambiguous. The CDR3 has 14 amino acids. Germline V gene sequence: CDR1 SGHNT, CDR2 YYREEE (reference sequence). V was shortened by 0 bases and J by 1 base, with 5 bases between the two germline ends. The CDR3 is CASSLDRSNQPQHF. As DNA, the CDR3 is TGTGCCAGCAGCTTGGACCGAAGCAATCAGCCCCAGCATTTT.

V usage is TRBV4-3 and J usage is TRBJ1-2; 8 bases match TRBD1. The germline gives CDR1 LGHNA, CDR2 YSLEER. V gave up 0 bases and J gave up 6 bases; unmatched junction bases: 3. This CDR3 is 14 amino acids long. CDR3 DNA: TGCGCCAGCAGCCAAGACAGGGGGCTGGATGGCTACACCTTC. This translates into CASSQDRGLDGYTF.

This chain connects TRBV28 to TRBJ2-7, with D unresolved. There are 11 residues in the CDR3. Per germline, CDR1 MDHEN and CDR2 SYDVKM. CDR3 amino acids: CAGGPTYEQYF. CDR3 DNA sequence: TGTGCGGGCGGCCCAACCTACGAGCAGTACTTC.

This clone came up once. The chain has TRBV27 and TRBJ1-6, with 9 positions matching TRBD1. V shed 3 bases and J 6 bases; nucleotides not matched to a gene: 6. The CDR3 sequence is 16 residues long. The germline gives CDR1 MNHEY, CDR2 SMNVEV (reference sequence). The DNA of the CDR3 is TGTGCCAGCAGTTTTAAGGGGACAGGGATTAATTCACCCCTCCACTTT. Translated, it gives CASSFKGTGINSPLHF.

The V and J genes are TRBV6-5 and TRBJ2-3, with D maybe TRBD1 (6 bases). Trimming left V 5 bases short and J 2 bases short, with 14 bases between. From germline, CDR1 is MNHEY and CDR2 SVGAGI. This CDR3 contains 15 residues. The CDR3 here is CASSTWGRSTDTQYF. The CDR3 coding sequence is TGTGCCAGCAGTACCTGGGGGCGGTCCACAGATACGCAGTATTTT.

The rearrangement uses TRBV11-2 and TRBJ2-7, with no clear D. The CDR3 sequence is 13 residues long. V gave up 5 bases and J gave up 5 bases, with 13 bases separating them. The germline V gene encodes CDR1 SGHAT and CDR2 FQNNGV. CDR3 region: CASSAIDVNEQYF. In DNA form, the CDR3 reads TGTGCCAGCAGCGCCATCGACGTCAACGAGCAGTACTTC.

V gene TRBV7-8 combines with J gene TRBJ1-3; 9 bases match TRBD1. J gave up 4 bases and V 1 base, and 8 bases lay outside the gene matches. Germline V lookup: CDR1 SGHVS, CDR2 FQNEAQ. The CDR3 has 17 residues. The CDR3 spells CASSLVFRDRDGNTIYF. CDR3 nucleotide sequence: TGTGCCAGCAGCTTAGTATTTCGGGACAGGGACGGAAACACCATATATTTT.

This clone was seen only once. This rearrangement joins TRBV19 to TRBJ2-5; no clear D gene. CDR1 and CDR2 (germline): LNHDA, SQIVND (reference sequence). The CDR3 is made up of 13 amino acids. V was clipped by 1 base and J by 5 bases, with 8 bases between them. The CDR3, as DNA: TGTGCCAGTAGTATAGGGCGTCGTGAGACCCAGTACTTC. Its protein is CASSIGRRETQYF.

The gene calls are TRBV5-1 and TRBJ2-3, with D unresolved. This CDR3 is 14 amino acids long. Germline CDR1 SGHRS, CDR2 YFSETQ. The V gene lost 1 base and the J gene lost 10 bases, with 16 bases spanning the gap. DNA of the CDR3: TGCGCCAGCAGCTTGTTGACGGAACCCAACGCGCAGTATTTT. As protein: CASSLLTEPNAQYF. Full variable domain (missing parts from reference TRBV5-1 and TRBJ2-3): KAGVTQTPRYLIKTRGQQVTLSCSPISGHRSVSWYQQTPGQGLQFLFEYFSETQRNKGNFPGRFSGRQFSNSRSEMNVSTLELGDSALYLCASSLLTEPNAQYFGPGTRLTVL.

The V gene is TRBV18, the J gene TRBJ2-1, with 13 bases aligning to TRBD2. V shed 5 bases and J 7 bases; nucleotides not matched to a gene: 8. Germline loops: CDR1 KGHSH, CDR2 LQKENI. The CDR3 consists of 16 residues. The DNA for the CDR3 is TGTGCCAGCTCAAACATACTAGCGGGAGGGCTTAATGAGCAGTTCTTC. It encodes CASSNILAGGLNEQFF. Drawing the rest from reference TRBV18 and TRBJ2-1, the complete variable domain is NAGVMQNPRHLVRRRGQEARLRCSPMKGHSHVYWYRQLPEEGLKFMVYLQKENIIDESGMPKERFSAEFPKEGPSILRIQQVVRGDSAAYFCASSNILAGGLNEQFFGPGTRLTVL.

This clone has a single count. J is TRBJ2-3 and V is TRBV25-1, with 12 positions matching TRBD2. The V segment lost 7 bases and the J segment 3 bases; nucleotides outside the gene matches: 5. CDR1 and CDR2 (germline): MGHDK, SYGVNS. This CDR3 region has 15 residues. This CDR3 is CASKTSGSVTDTQYF. The CDR3 DNA reads TGTGCCAGCAAGACTAGCGGGAGTGTGACAGATACGCAGTATTTT.

The chain has TRBV15 and TRBJ2-5, with TRBD2 as a possible D gene (6 bases). The CDR3 extends over 15 amino acids. Trimming pared 1 base from V and 5 bases from J, leaving 14 bases between. Germline CDR1 is LNHNV and CDR2 is YYDKDF (reference sequence). The DNA for the CDR3 is TGTGCCACCAGCAGAGCCCCGGGAGAGATGGAGACCCAGTACTTC. This encodes CATSRAPGEMETQYF. Looking up the rest from reference TRBV15 and TRBJ2-5 gives the full variable domain: DAMVIQNPRYQVTQFGKPVTLSCSQTLNHNVMYWYQQKSSQAPKLLFHYYDKDFNNEADTPDNFQSRRPNTSFCFLDIRSPGLGDTAMYLCATSRAPGEMETQYFGPGTRLLVL.

This chain links TRBV7-2 with TRBJ1-5; the D gene is possibly TRBD1 (5 bases). V shed 8 bases and J shed 1 base, with 18 bases lying between them. The CDR3 covers 16 residues. The germline CDR1 and CDR2 sequences are SGHTA and FQGNSA. The DNA for the CDR3 is TGTGCCAGCGCCGCAGGGCAGGGATTAAGCAATCAGCCCCAGCATTTT. It is translated as CASAAGQGLSNQPQHF. Variable domain in full (rest from reference TRBV7-2 and TRBJ1-5): GAGVSQSPSNKVTEKGKDVELRCDPISGHTALYWYRQSLGQGLEFLIYFQGNSAPDKSGLPSDRFSAERTGGSVSTLTIQRTQQEDSAVYLCASAAGQGLSNQPQHFGDGTRLSIL.

For this clone: Other DNA sequences in the sample encode the same CDR3. This chain joins TRBV5-1 and TRBJ2-7, with 8 bases lining up with TRBD1. Germline V CDR1 and CDR2: SGHRS, YFSETQ. V lost 4 bases and J lost 4; bases outside the gene matches: 7. The CDR3 is 14 amino acids. CDR3 loop: CASSPRQGAYEQYF. DNA of the CDR3: TGCGCCAGCAGCCCGCGCCAGGGGGCTTACGAGCAGTACTTC.